The 11 T cell receptor beta chains in this list originate from one sample, sequenced in a study of OX40 agonist ivuxolimab in advanced cancers. The protocol was immunoSEQ multiplex PCR, while the TCRdb copy is restricted to in-frame clones and leaves out a portion. The sample lists about 63,000 clones, 87% occurring once. Sequencing used CD4+ or CD8+ T cells sorted from blood, obtained in a trial of the OX40 agonist ivuxolimab. The receptors were gathered from an adult with an advanced solid tumor such as melanoma, head and neck, liver or kidney cancer.

The chain couples TRBV29-1 to TRBJ1-2, with 7 bases lining up with TRBD1. The CDR3 length is 10 residues. Germline V CDR1 and CDR2: SQVTM, ANQGSEA. V shed 7 bases, J shed 6 bases, and the junction held 2 bases outside the gene matches. The CDR3 is CSAGTDGYTF. CDR3 coding DNA: TGCAGCGCTGGGACAGATGGCTACACCTTC.

The chain recombines TRBV4-1 with TRBJ1-4; no clear D gene. Germline CDR1 and CDR2: MGHRA and YSYEKL. The CDR3 runs to 13 residues. Trimming took off 1 base at V and 8 bases at J, with 8 bases between the two ends. The CDR3 DNA sequence: TGCGCCAGCAGCCAAGTGTCGGCGGAAAAACTGTTTTTT. It yields the protein CASSQVSAEKLFF.

The chain links TRBV30 to TRBJ2-5; D is possibly TRBD1 (6 bases). The germline V and J ends were trimmed by 0 bases and 5 bases, with 13 bases remaining between them. Germline CDR1 GTSNPN, CDR2 SVGIG (reference sequence). This CDR3 is built from 14 residues. In DNA, the CDR3 is TGTGCCTGGAGTGTACCGAACAGGGACGAGACCCAGTACTTC. Protein sequence: CAWSVPNRDETQYF.

A word on this clone: One end of the junction does not line up with germline, which may come from a read error. This chain links TRBV9 with TRBJ1-1, with no clear D. Germline CDR1 and CDR2: SGDLS and YYNGEE. The CDR3 has 14 residues. CDR3 sequence reads: CASSVDMTNPEAFF. The CDR3 DNA is TGTGCCAGCAGCGTAGACATGACGAACCCTGAAGCTTTCTTT.

The chain recombines TRBV5-1 with TRBJ2-5; D gene ambiguous. The CDR3 is 14 residues long. CDR1 SGHRS and CDR2 YFSETQ come from the germline V gene. Between the trimmed V and J ends, which lost 0 bases and 3 bases, there was a span of 9 bases. The CDR3 DNA is TGCGCCAGCAGCTTGGGGGTCAGTAAAGAGACCCAGTACTTC. Its protein product is CASSLGVSKETQYF.

The chain uses TRBV19 and TRBJ2-3; perhaps TRBD1 as D (6 bases). The length of the CDR3 is 14 residues. Trimming removed 6 bases at V and 2 bases at J, with 12 bases between. Per germline, CDR1 LNHDA and CDR2 SQIVND (reference sequence). The CDR3 region has the DNA TGTGCCAGTAGCCCAGGACAGATCACAGATACGCAGTATTTT. Encoded protein: CASSPGQITDTQYF. Variable domain in full (rest from reference TRBV19 and TRBJ2-3): DGGITQSPKYLFRKEGQNVTLSCEQNLNHDAMYWYRQDPGQGLRLIYYSQIVNDFQKGDIAEGYSVSREKKESFPLTVTSAQKNPTAFYLCASSPGQITDTQYFGPGTRLTVL.

The rearrangement joins TRBV25-1 to TRBJ2-3; 8 bases agree with TRBD2. The J segment lost 2 bases and the V segment lost 10 bases, leaving 8 bases of the junction unmatched. The CDR3 is made up of 14 amino acids. The germline V gene encodes CDR1 MGHDK and CDR2 SYGVNS. The CDR3 reads CATTGGTLTDTQYF. CDR3 nucleotide sequence: TGTGCCACCACGGGGGGGACACTCACAGATACGCAGTATTTT.

The rearrangement uses TRBV4-2 and TRBJ2-1; no clear D gene. Between the trimmed V and J ends, which lost 2 bases and 8 bases, there was a span of 7 bases. The CDR3 runs 12 residues. Germline CDR1 reads LGHNA; CDR2 reads YNFKEQ. The chain's CDR3 is CASSQIKDEQFF. The CDR3 DNA reads as TGTGCCAGCAGCCAAATTAAGGATGAGCAGTTCTTC.

This clone occurred a few times. The V gene is TRBV7-2, the J gene TRBJ1-1; D unresolved. CDR1 and CDR2 from the germline V gene are SGHTA and FQGNSA. V lost 2 bases, J lost 1 base, and 5 bases lay in between. The CDR3 loop spans 13 amino acids. The CDR3 DNA sequence: TGTGCCAGCAGCTTACAATCGAACACTGAAGCTTTCTTT. Its translation: CASSLQSNTEAFF.

The V and J genes are TRBV2 and TRBJ2-2; a possible D gene is TRBD1 (6 bases). The V gene lost 7 bases and the J gene lost 0 bases, with 12 bases spanning the gap. This CDR3 region has 15 residues. Germline V gives CDR1 SNHLY, CDR2 FYNNEI. This chain's CDR3 is CASTQGTTNTGELFF. Written as DNA, the CDR3 is TGTGCCAGCACCCAGGGGACAACGAACACCGGGGAGCTGTTTTTT.

By sample fraction, this clone is medium-sized. The V call is TRBV19, the J call TRBJ2-1; the match to TRBD2 covers 13 bases. With 4 bases clipped from V and 12 bases from J, the junction kept 6 bases outside the gene matches. CDR1 is LNHDA, CDR2 SQIVND, per germline (reference sequence). This CDR3 region has 14 residues. For the CDR3, the DNA is TGTGCCAGTAGTAGGGGACTAGCGGGAACTTGGCAGTTCTTC. It codes for CASSRGLAGTWQFF.